This entry lists 8 T cell receptor beta chains sequenced from one sample in a study of CD8 T cells in ankylosing spondylitis. From the 5' RACE reads, TCRdb called clonotypes with MiXCR, one entry per CDR3 protein. The table shows about 240,000 distinct CDR3 sequences, with about 9.1% occurring only once. The material sequenced was blood, either unsorted or a sorted T cell fraction (not recorded which). Receptors were obtained from a male donor with ankylosing spondylitis or in good health (not recorded which).

CDR3 amino acids: CATSGQQIEAFF. CDR3 DNA: TGTGCCACCAGCGGGCAACAGATTGAAGCTTTCTTT. The chain joins TRBV10-3 to TRBJ1-1; D not resolved. The CDR3 consists of 12 residues. Germline CDR1 reads ENHRY; CDR2 reads SYGVKD. Trimming stripped 10 bases from V and 7 bases from J, with 16 bases between.

At least ten counts were recorded for this clonotype. The rearrangement links TRBV5-1 to TRBJ2-1, with D maybe TRBD1 (6 bases). The CDR3 loop spans 16 amino acids. Per germline, CDR1 SGHRS and CDR2 YFSETQ. Between the trimmed V and J ends, which lost 2 bases and 6 bases, there was a span of 18 bases. CDR3 nucleotide sequence: TGCGCCAGCAGCTTAAGTCCCAGGGGTCGAGGCAATGAGCAGTTCTTC. This gives the protein CASSLSPRGRGNEQFF.

In this sample, this clonotype turned up many times. The chain links TRBV29-1 to TRBJ2-3; D may be TRBD1 (6 bases). V shed 6 bases and J shed 5 bases, with 9 bases lying between them. Germline CDR1 reads SQVTM; CDR2 reads ANQGSEA. The length of the CDR3 is 11 residues. The CDR3 region is CSVLQGDTQYF. In DNA, the CDR3 is TGCAGCGTCCTACAGGGAGATACGCAGTATTTT.

This clonotype was seen many times. The chain couples TRBV27 to TRBJ1-2; no reliable D call. The length of the CDR3 is 14 residues. Germline V CDR1 and CDR2: MNHEY, SMNVEV (reference sequence). Trimming stripped 0 bases from V and 8 bases from J, with 13 bases between. For the CDR3, the DNA is TGTGCCAGCAGTTTATCCTCAGCCACGGAGGGCTACACCTTC. Translated: CASSLSSATEGYTF.

This clonotype was recorded many times. Germline and junction disagree at one end, which may indicate a read error. The J gene is TRBJ2-1, the V gene TRBV7-7, with 7 positions matching TRBD1. From germline, CDR1 is SSHAT and CDR2 FNYEAQ (reference sequence). The CDR3 length is 13 residues. The CDR3 nucleotides are TGTGCTAGCAGCTCGGGACAGTTCAATGAGCAGTTCTTC. This encodes CASSSGQFNEQFF.

This clonotype was observed at least ten times. This chain links TRBV10-3 with TRBJ2-7, with D unresolved. V gave up 7 bases and J gave up 0 bases, with 10 bases separating them. The germline V gene encodes CDR1 ENHRY and CDR2 SYGVKD. The CDR3 is 13 amino acids. The CDR3 loop reads CAIKTASSYEQYF. The CDR3 DNA sequence: TGTGCCATCAAAACAGCTAGCTCCTACGAGCAGTACTTC.

In its sample, this clonotype was seen a few times. The chain joins TRBV28 to TRBJ1-5; D possibly corresponds to TRBD1 (5 bases). The germline CDR1 and CDR2 sequences are MDHEN and SYDVKM. This CDR3 has 15 residues. V lost 7 bases and J lost 4, with 17 bases in between. Written as DNA, the CDR3 is TGTGCCAGCACGTGGGCGACAGCCATTAATCAGCCCCAGCATTTT. Translating gives CASTWATAINQPQHF.

This clonotype was observed many times. The chain combines TRBV10-3 with TRBJ2-2; a weak D match, TRBD1 (6 bases). Germline lookup yields CDR1 ENHRY and CDR2 SYGVKD. CDR3 length: 16 residues. V gave up 0 bases and J gave up 1 base, with 9 bases separating them. This chain's CDR3 is CAISESRGQNTGELFF. The DNA for the CDR3 is TGTGCCATCAGTGAGTCAAGGGGACAGAACACCGGGGAGCTGTTTTTT.